The rows below give T cell receptor beta chains drawn from one sample of a study of shared clonotypes between healthy human individuals. The repertoire was sequenced with immunoSEQ multiplex PCR; TCRdb's copy has only in-frame clones and lacks some. Among roughly 1.5 million clones listed, 95% to 99% were seen once. Sequenced input: naive CD4+ T cells sorted from blood. The receptors were sampled from a man aged 25-45 years in good health. The CDR3 runs from the conserved cysteine through the conserved F or W. D genes are given only for firm matches.

CASRPNRGTPFLKSQPQHF	TGTGCCAGCAGACCCAACAGGGGAACCCCTTTCTTAAAAAGTCAGCCCCAGCATTTT	TRBV7-9	TRBJ1-5	TRBD1
CAPSDIAGVADTQYF	TGTGCCCCTTCTGATATAGCGGGAGTGGCAGATACGCAGTATTTT	TRBV7-9	TRBJ2-3	TRBD2
CAWSVGAGGRNEQFF	TGTGCCTGGAGTGTAGGAGCGGGAGGGCGTAATGAGCAGTTCTTC	TRBV30	TRBJ2-1	TRBD2
CSVGGGDSSYEQYF	TGCAGCGTTGGAGGGGGGGATAGCTCCTACGAGCAGTACTTC	TRBV29-1	TRBJ2-7	.
CASTGENTIYF	TGTGCCAGTACAGGGGAAAACACCATATATTTT	TRBV19	TRBJ1-3	.
CASRLTLGGYNEQFF	TGTGCCAGCAGACTTACCCTCGGGGGCTACAATGAGCAGTTCTTC	TRBV7-9	TRBJ2-1	.
CASRGGTGLLMDEQYF	TGCGCCAGCAGAGGGGGTACAGGGCTTCTTATGGACGAGCAGTACTTC	TRBV5-1	TRBJ2-7	.
CASRGAGGRYEQYF	TGTGCCAGCCGGGGAGCGGGAGGGCGGTACGAGCAGTACTTC	TRBV28	TRBJ2-7	TRBD2
CASTMTGYGYTF	TGTGCCAGCACCATGACAGGCTATGGCTACACCTTC	TRBV28	TRBJ1-2	.
CASSAPGRYDHEQYF	TGTGCCAGCAGTGCACCGGGACGGTACGACCACGAGCAGTACTTC	TRBV2	TRBJ2-7	.
CASSLGPPGPSTDTQYF	TGTGCCAGCAGCTTAGGACCCCCGGGACCCAGCACAGATACGCAGTATTTT	TRBV13	TRBJ2-3	.
CASSPDLFNTYEQYF	TGTGCCAGCAGCCCGGACCTTTTTAATACCTACGAGCAGTACTTC	TRBV7-2	TRBJ2-7	.
CASSIGGLAGGYEQYF	TGTGCCAGCAGCATTGGGGGACTAGCGGGAGGATACGAGCAGTACTTC	TRBV5-5	TRBJ2-7	TRBD2
CASSSVQGYKETQYF	TGCGCCAGCAGCTCCGTCCAGGGTTATAAGGAGACCCAGTACTTC	TRBV5-1	TRBJ2-5	.
CASSLERGLTEAFF	TGTGCCAGCAGCTTAGAGAGAGGGCTCACTGAAGCTTTCTTT	TRBV7-2	TRBJ1-1	.
CASSQESDGLGQETQYF	TGCGCCAGCAGCCAAGAAAGTGATGGTCTCGGCCAAGAGACCCAGTACTTC	TRBV4-3	TRBJ2-5	.
CASSATSPGTVFF	TGTGCCAGCAGTGCTACGAGTCCCGGGACCGTGTTCTTC	TRBV6-5	TRBJ2-1	.
CASSLMASGANVLTF	TGTGCCAGCAGTCTAATGGCATCCGGGGCCAACGTCCTGACTTTC	TRBV7-2	TRBJ2-6	.
CASSSTFGGPSGEQFF	TGCGCCAGCAGCTCAACCTTCGGAGGGCCCTCGGGTGAGCAGTTCTTC	TRBV10-2	TRBJ2-1	.
CASSIRPPGNEQFF	TGTGCCAGTAGTATACGTCCACCGGGGAATGAGCAGTTCTTC	TRBV19	TRBJ2-1	.
CASSQGQSNQPQHF	TGTGCCAGCAGCCAGGGACAGAGCAATCAGCCCCAGCATTTT	TRBV2	TRBJ1-5	TRBD1
CASSQYRGLNYGYTF	TGTGCCAGCAGTCAATACAGGGGGCTGAATTATGGCTACACCTTC	TRBV2	TRBJ1-2	TRBD1
CASSLAQARRSYEQYF	TGTGCCAGCAGCTTAGCACAGGCCCGCCGTTCCTACGAGCAGTACTTC	TRBV11-2	TRBJ2-7	.
CASSQVLIAGEQYF	TGTGCCAGCAGCCAAGTCTTGATTGCCGGGGAGCAGTACTTC	TRBV14	TRBJ2-7	.
CASNDGGYTF	TGTGCCAGTAATGACGGTGGCTACACCTTC	TRBV19	TRBJ1-2	.